These T cell receptor beta chains were read from a single sample in a study of Graves' ophthalmopathy and Graves' hyperthyroidism. TCRdb re-derived calls from the multiplex PCR reads in MiXCR, one entry per CDR3 protein. The sample consists of about 740,000 distinct CDR3 sequences, roughly two fifths of them appearing once. Material for sequencing was peripheral blood. These receptors originate from an adult man with Graves' ophthalmopathy. Both conserved end residues are part of each CDR3. A D gene is named only where the DNA matches it firmly. Not every row has a clone size; where given, it reads once, few, many or a size class.

d_gene	v_gene	j_gene	abundance	CDR3aa	CDR3nt
TRBD1	TRBV29-1	TRBJ1-4	many	CSVARDSTTNEKLFF	TGCAGCGTCGCCCGGGACAGTACAACTAATGAAAAACTGTTTTTT
TRBD2	TRBV7-2	TRBJ2-5	many	CASSLVLAEETQYF	TGTGCCAGCAGCTTAGTGCTAGCGGAAGAGACCCAGTACTTC
-	TRBV9	TRBJ1-1	few	CASSVGGGEVTEAFF	TGTGCCAGCAGCGTTGGGGGGGGGGAGGTTACTGAAGCTTTCTTT
-	TRBV7-9	TRBJ2-5	many	CASSLEGGVETQYF	TGTGCCAGCAGCTTAGAGGGGGGCGTGGAGACCCAGTACTTC
-	TRBV25-1	TRBJ2-7	-	CASSFSSGDYEQYF	TGTGCCAGCAGTTTCTCGTCAGGAGACTACGAGCAGTACTTC
-	TRBV12-3/TRBV12-4	TRBJ2-5	few	CASSFYGGGGETQYF	TGTGCCAGCAGTTTTTATGGGGGAGGCGGAGAGACCCAGTACTTC
-	TRBV24-1	TRBJ1-5	few	CASRTPYRQGNQPQHF	TGTGCCAGCAGGACCCCCTACCGCCAGGGCAATCAGCCCCAGCATTTT
-	TRBV10-3	TRBJ2-7	-	CASSPRPPYEQYF	TGTGCCAGCAGTCCTCGCCCACCTTACGAGCAGTACTTC
-	TRBV6-6	TRBJ1-2	few	CASSYSVGDFSYGYTF	TGTGCCAGCAGTTACTCGGTTGGGGACTTCTCCTATGGCTACACCTTC
-	TRBV15	TRBJ1-6	once	CAWDISTSPLHF	TGTGCCTGGGACATTTCCACTTCACCCCTCCACTTT
TRBD1	TRBV10-3	TRBJ1-6	many	CAISGQTGGAAPLHF	TGTGCCATCAGTGGCCAGACAGGGGGCGCGGCACCCCTCCACTTT
-	TRBV20-1	TRBJ1-5	few	CSARQQGGANQPQHF	TGCAGTGCTAGACAACAGGGAGGGGCAAATCAGCCCCAGCATTTT
TRBD1	TRBV7-2	TRBJ1-2	once	CASSESGTGIGYTF	TGTGCCAGCAGTGAATCCGGGACAGGTATTGGCTACACCTTC
TRBD1	TRBV10-3	TRBJ2-2	-	CAIRQGRSSNTGELFF	TGTGCCATCCGACAGGGGCGAAGTTCGAATACCGGGGAGCTGTTTTTT
TRBD2	TRBV11-3	TRBJ2-7	many	CASSLTSGRSYEQYF	TGTGCCAGCAGCCTGACTAGCGGGAGGTCCTACGAGCAGTACTTC
TRBD1	TRBV2	TRBJ2-6	few	CASSYSGATDRGLGANVLTF	TGTGCCAGCAGTTACTCAGGAGCCACGGACAGGGGGCTTGGGGCCAACGTCCTGACTTTC
-	TRBV25-1	TRBJ1-5	many	CASNSGQGQQPQHF	TGTGCCAGCAACTCGGGGCAGGGTCAGCAGCCCCAGCATTTT
-	TRBV24-1	TRBJ1-5	-	CATSDPPQHF	TGTGCCACCAGTGACCCGCCCCAGCATTTT
TRBD2	TRBV20-1	TRBJ2-2	-	CSAGLAGGGELFF	TGCAGTGCTGGGCTAGCGGGAGGCGGGGAGCTGTTTTTT
-	TRBV29-1	TRBJ2-7	-	CSVRSSHEQYF	TGCAGCGTTCGCAGCTCCCACGAGCAGTACTTC
-	TRBV7-8	TRBJ2-5	-	CASSLFTTVEPQGTQYF	TGTGCCAGCAGCTTATTTACGACAGTAGAACCCCAAGGGACCCAGTACTTC
-	TRBV7-6	TRBJ2-7	-	CASSADRDAPYEQYF	TGCGCCAGCAGCGCTGACCGGGACGCCCCCTACGAGCAGTACTTC
-	TRBV11-2	TRBJ2-7	-	CASSLELGTYEQYF	TGTGCCAGCAGCTTAGAACTGGGGACCTACGAGCAGTACTTC
-	TRBV30	TRBJ2-7	-	CALTDSYEQYF	TGTGCCTTGACCGACTCCTACGAGCAGTACTTC
-	TRBV10-3	TRBJ1-5	many	CAISESAGGGQPQHF	TGTGCCATCAGTGAGTCTGCAGGCGGAGGTCAGCCCCAGCATTTT
-	TRBV7-9	TRBJ1-2	few	CASSTQGAAYGYTF	TGTGCCAGCAGTACACAGGGCGCTGCCTATGGCTACACCTTC
TRBD1	TRBV7-9	TRBJ1-1	few	CASSSGSLGQGRAFF	TGTGCCAGCAGCTCAGGCAGTCTGGGACAGGGAAGAGCTTTCTTT
-	TRBV20-1	TRBJ2-7	many	CSAPPTGYEQYF	TGCAGTGCTCCTCCTACGGGGTACGAGCAGTACTTC
-	TRBV4-3	TRBJ2-7	-	CASSQDQPGLNEQYF	TGCGCCAGCAGCCAAGATCAGCCAGGCCTTAACGAGCAGTACTTC
TRBD1	TRBV29-1	TRBJ1-1	many	CSVRQGGNTEAFF	TGCAGCGTCCGACAGGGCGGTAACACTGAAGCTTTCTTT
TRBD1	TRBV14	TRBJ2-5	many	CASSLHDRVRETQYF	TGTGCCAGCAGCCTCCACGACAGGGTTAGAGAGACCCAGTACTTC
-	TRBV7-9	TRBJ2-5	-	CASSFSVQIQQETQYF	TGTGCCAGCAGCTTTTCGGTGCAGATTCAACAAGAGACCCAGTACTTC
-	TRBV29-1	TRBJ1-1	many	CSGIRRNTEAFF	TGCAGCGGAATCCGGAGGAACACTGAAGCTTTCTTT
TRBD1	TRBV5-1	TRBJ2-7	few	CASSQHTGGSNEQYF	TGCGCCAGCAGCCAGCATACAGGGGGAAGCAACGAGCAGTACTTC
-	TRBV10-3	TRBJ2-7	-	CAISEPGQGYYEQYF	TGTGCCATCAGTGAGCCCGGGCAGGGGTACTACGAGCAGTACTTC
-	TRBV6-2/TRBV6-3	TRBJ2-5	once	CASSYSRGRVTQYF	TGTGCCAGCAGTTATAGCCGGGGTCGCGTGACCCAGTACTTC
TRBD2	TRBV29-1	TRBJ2-2	-	CSAKSLAGAVTGELFF	TGCAGCGCAAAAAGCCTAGCGGGAGCAGTGACCGGGGAGCTGTTTTTT
-	TRBV15	TRBJ1-2	once	CATSRDPGYTF	TGTGCCACCAGCAGAGACCCTGGCTACACCTTC
-	TRBV10-3	TRBJ1-1	few	CASSYSPGAGRTEAFF	TGTGCCAGCAGTTACTCTCCGGGGGCGGGTCGGACTGAAGCTTTCTTT
-	TRBV12-3/TRBV12-4	TRBJ1-1	-	CASSQQGPDTEAFF	TGTGCCAGCAGTCAGCAGGGGCCCGACACTGAAGCTTTCTTT
TRBD1	TRBV7-9	TRBJ2-2	few	CASSDNTGATNTGELFF	TGTGCCAGCAGCGACAACACAGGGGCTACGAACACCGGGGAGCTGTTTTTT
TRBD2	TRBV25-1	TRBJ2-7	-	CASSPFRTSGGRYEQYF	TGTGCCAGCAGCCCATTCAGGACTAGCGGGGGTCGGTACGAGCAGTACTTC
TRBD2	TRBV10-3	TRBJ2-5	-	CAISANSGGAETQYF	TGTGCCATCAGTGCCAATAGCGGGGGGGCGGAGACCCAGTACTTC
-	TRBV25-1	TRBJ2-7	once	CASSLGGTRFIGQYF	TGTGCCAGCAGTTTAGGAGGGACACGTTTTATTGGGCAGTACTTC
-	TRBV5-1	TRBJ1-1	-	CASSSNFGNTEAFF	TGCGCCAGCAGCTCAAATTTCGGGAACACTGAAGCTTTCTTT
-	TRBV29-1	TRBJ2-7	many	CSVGDSRRDEQYF	TGCAGCGTTGGGGATTCCCGACGGGACGAGCAGTACTTC
-	TRBV15	TRBJ1-1	many	CATSSGRARAFF	TGTGCCACCAGCTCCGGACGGGCAAGAGCTTTCTTT
-	TRBV2	TRBJ2-7	-	CASSTTGIKQYF	TGTGCCAGCAGTACCACAGGGATCAAGCAGTACTTC
TRBD1	TRBV6-5	TRBJ2-7	-	CASSYSQGEYEQYF	TGTGCCAGCAGTTACTCACAGGGGGAATACGAGCAGTACTTC
TRBD2	TRBV20-1	TRBJ2-7	few	CSAEPGRVGSGEQYF	TGCAGTGCTGAACCCGGGAGGGTGGGTTCCGGCGAGCAGTACTTC
-	TRBV12-3/TRBV12-4	TRBJ1-5	many	CASSSGTKSQPQHF	TGTGCCAGCAGTTCCGGGACAAAAAGTCAGCCCCAGCATTTT
-	TRBV7-9	TRBJ2-5	-	CASSHDNQETQYF	TGTGCCAGCAGCCACGACAACCAAGAGACCCAGTACTTC
-	TRBV29-1	TRBJ1-1	many	CSLSMTSTEAFF	TGCAGCCTCTCAATGACATCCACTGAAGCTTTCTTT
-	TRBV7-9	TRBJ2-7	few	CASSLDGIRSYEQYF	TGTGCCAGCAGCTTGGATGGTATTCGGTCCTACGAGCAGTACTTC
-	TRBV14	TRBJ2-2	once	CASSPRTTNTGELFF	TGTGCCAGCAGCCCCCGGACTACTAACACCGGGGAGCTGTTTTTT